The 17 T cell receptor beta chains reported below all come from one sample, sequenced in a study of CD8+ T cells in alopecia areata. The sequencing template was cDNA reverse transcribed from extracted RNA. The assay was immunoSEQ multiplex PCR, and TCRdb's table has in-frame clones only and misses some. The sample holds about 160,000 clones, around 87% seen once. The source material was CD8+ T cells sorted from blood, sampled at week 0. These receptors were obtained from a human donor with alopecia areata.

The chain employs TRBV9 and TRBJ2-5; TRBD1 agrees at 9 bases. This CDR3 has 13 amino acids. Trimming took 3 bases from V and 5 from J; bases not matched to a gene: 2. Germline-derived CDR1 and CDR2 are SGDLS and YYNGEE. CDR3 sequence: CASSGTGDETQYF. The CDR3 coding sequence is TGTGCCAGCAGCGGGACAGGGGACGAGACCCAGTACTTC.

The chain uses TRBV2 and TRBJ2-1; D is undetermined. CDR1 is SNHLY, CDR2 FYNNEI, per germline. Trimming took off 7 bases at V and 12 bases at J, with 4 bases between the two ends. The length of the CDR3 is 8 residues. The CDR3 DNA reads as TGTGCCAGCAACGGGCAGTTCTTC. Its translation: CASNGQFF.

The chain carries TRBV29-1 and TRBJ2-2; no definite D call. CDR1 and CDR2 from the germline V gene are SQVTM and ANQGSEA. The V end lost 3 bases, the J end lost 4 bases, and 9 bases lay between the germline ends. The CDR3 sequence is 13 residues long. The CDR3 sequence: CSVEAAITGELFF. CDR3 sequence (DNA): TGCAGCGTTGAGGCAGCCATCACCGGGGAGCTGTTTTTT.

This chain uses TRBV4-1 with TRBJ2-7; 7 bases are shared with TRBD2. V shed 4 bases and J 1 base; nucleotides not matched to a gene: 1. The CDR3 contains 13 residues. Germline-derived CDR1 and CDR2 are MGHRA and YSYEKL. The CDR3 DNA follows: TGCGCCAGCAGCCGGACTAGTTCCTACGAGCAGTACTTC. Protein: CASSRTSSYEQYF.

This chain links TRBV6-1 with TRBJ2-1; D gene unclear. Germline lookup yields CDR1 MNHNS and CDR2 SASEGT. The CDR3 contains 13 residues. Trimming pared 4 bases from V and 7 bases from J, leaving 11 bases between. CDR3 protein: CASSGDMRNEQFF. The CDR3 nucleotides read TGTGCCAGCAGTGGAGACATGCGTAATGAGCAGTTCTTC.

The chain employs TRBV5-1 and TRBJ1-2, with unresolved D. Looked up from germline, CDR1 is SGHRS and CDR2 is YFSETQ. The CDR3 has 14 amino acids. Trimming stripped 0 bases from V and 3 bases from J, with 9 bases between. The CDR3 reads CASSLGEVHYGYTF. The DNA of the CDR3 is TGCGCCAGCAGCTTGGGGGAAGTACACTATGGCTACACCTTC.

The V and J genes are TRBV27 and TRBJ2-3; 7 bases match TRBD1. The germline V gene encodes CDR1 MNHEY and CDR2 SMNVEV (reference sequence). The CDR3 is 15 amino acids. The V and J ends lost 5 bases and 0 bases, in that order; junction bases with no gene match: 5. The CDR3 DNA is TGTGCCAGCAGTCTGACAGGGCCTAGCACAGATACGCAGTATTTT. Protein sequence: CASSLTGPSTDTQYF.

V is TRBV7-2 and J is TRBJ1-1; D unclear. CDR1 and CDR2 from the germline V gene are SGHTA and FQGNSA. Trimming cost V 10 bases and J 3 bases, with 9 bases left between them. This CDR3 region has 11 residues. The CDR3 sequence: CATKVYTEAFF. CDR3 nucleotide sequence: TGTGCCACCAAAGTCTACACTGAAGCTTTCTTT.

The V gene is TRBV2, the J gene TRBJ2-7, with 7 bases that match TRBD2. CDR1 is SNHLY, CDR2 FYNNEI, per germline. The CDR3 length is 15 residues. Trimming at V came to 4 bases and at J to 4 bases, leaving 10 bases not matched to a gene. CDR3 sequence: CASSGEGGSPYEQYF. CDR3 sequence (DNA): TGTGCCAGCAGTGGAGAGGGAGGGTCCCCTTACGAGCAGTACTTC.

The rearrangement joins TRBV7-9 to TRBJ2-1; 10 nucleotides match TRBD2. CDR1 and CDR2 (germline): SEHNR, FQNEAQ (reference sequence). J was trimmed by 2 bases and V by 5 bases; bases with no gene match: 3. This CDR3 has 15 residues. The DNA for the CDR3 is TGTGCCAGCAGCCCAGCGGGGGGGGCCTACAATGAGCAGTTCTTC. Translated, it gives CASSPAGGAYNEQFF.

This chain uses TRBV27 with TRBJ2-3; perhaps TRBD2 as D (6 bases). V was clipped by 7 bases and J by 2 bases, with 13 bases between them. CDR3 length: 14 residues. Looked up from germline, CDR1 is MNHEY and CDR2 is SMNVEV (reference sequence). The CDR3 DNA follows: TGTGCCAGCACCTTCGGGAGCCTCACAGATACGCAGTATTTT. This gives the protein CASTFGSLTDTQYF.

This clone has only one observation. V gene TRBV5-1 combines with J gene TRBJ1-1, with D hard to call. This CDR3 is built from 15 residues. Germline lookup yields CDR1 SGHRS and CDR2 YFSETQ. The V end was cut by 0 bases, the J end by 0 bases, with 9 bases between. The CDR3 sequence: CASSLASGMNTEAFF. DNA of the CDR3: TGCGCCAGCAGCTTGGCCTCAGGAATGAACACTGAAGCTTTCTTT.

The gene calls are TRBV7-9 and TRBJ2-7, with 10 bases lining up with TRBD2. After removal of 5 bases from V and 2 bases from J, the junction contained 9 bases not matched to a gene. The germline V gene encodes CDR1 SEHNR and CDR2 FQNEAQ (reference sequence). CDR3 length: 16 amino acids. CDR3 DNA sequence: TGTGCCAGCAGCAAATTCGGGCTAGCGGGAGCCTACGAGCAGTACTTC. It specifies CASSKFGLAGAYEQYF.

This rearrangement joins TRBV9 to TRBJ1-1; D gene ambiguous. Germline CDR1 SGDLS, CDR2 YYNGEE. CDR3 length: 17 residues. V was pared by 0 bases and J by 0 bases, with 15 bases between. The CDR3 loop is CASSVESGRELNTEAFF. CDR3 DNA: TGTGCCAGCAGCGTAGAGAGTGGGAGGGAATTGAACACTGAAGCTTTCTTT. Filled out from reference TRBV9 and TRBJ1-1, the complete variable domain reads DSGVTQTPKHLITATGQRVTLRCSPRSGDLSVYWYQQSLDQGLQFLIQYYNGEERAKGNILERFSAQQFPDLHSELNLSSLELGDSALYFCASSVESGRELNTEAFFGQGTRLTVV.

This rearrangement joins TRBV4-1 to TRBJ1-3, with no clear D. Between the trimmed V and J ends, which lost 0 bases and 9 bases, there was a span of 6 bases. The length of the CDR3 is 12 residues. Germline V gene lookup returns CDR1 MGHRA and CDR2 YSYEKL. CDR3 loop: CASSQEGSTIYF. The DNA for the CDR3 is TGCGCCAGCAGCCAAGAAGGGAGCACCATATATTTT.

The rearrangement joins TRBV10-1 to TRBJ2-1, with 10 positions matching TRBD2. Germline CDR1 WNHNN, CDR2 SYGVQD (reference sequence). V lost 2 bases, J lost 9 bases, and 4 bases stayed unmatched. CDR3 length: 14 residues. The CDR3 bases are TGCGCCAGCAGTGAGCTAGCGGGAGAAGGTGAGCAGTTCTTC. This sequence encodes CASSELAGEGEQFF.

The rearrangement links TRBV7-9 to TRBJ2-2; the D gene could be TRBD1 or TRBD2 (5 bases each). The CDR3 covers 14 residues. V was pared by 4 bases and J by 2 bases, with 8 bases between. Germline V gives CDR1 SEHNR, CDR2 FQNEAQ (reference sequence). CDR3 in DNA: TGTGCCAGCAGCTCCGGGACCAACACCGGGGAGCTGTTTTTT. Its protein is CASSSGTNTGELFF.